These 3 T cell receptor beta chains originate from one sample sequenced in a study of T-cell reconstitution after alpha-beta-depleted transplantation in children. The TCRbeta library was prepared with unique molecular identifiers. Each CDR3 protein is one row after TCRdb ran MiXCR on the PCR reads. The data show some 440,000 distinct CDR3 sequences, roughly 16% seen once. The material was PBMCs, mostly from graft donor cells, obtained 360 days after TCRalphabeta/CD19-depleted stem cell transplant. These TCRs come from a boy younger than two who had a stem cell transplant for Wiskott-Aldrich syndrome, so the T cells may come from the graft donor.

V is TRBV6-5 and J is TRBJ2-7; D not certain. The CDR3 consists of 15 residues. The V gene's germline CDR1 is MNHEY and CDR2 SVGAGI. V gave up 2 bases and J gave up 3 bases, with 14 bases separating them. CDR3: CASSYDPNRGYEQYF. Written as DNA, the CDR3 is TGTGCCAGCAGTTACGACCCCAACCGAGGCTACGAGCAGTACTTC.

This chain joins TRBV12-3 or TRBV12-4 and TRBJ2-2, with TRBD1 matching over 7 bases. Trimming removed 5 bases from V and 3 bases from J; junction bases left unmatched: 15. The length of the CDR3 is 18 residues. The DNA for the CDR3 is TGTGCCAGCAGTGCCCCAGACGCCGGGACAGACTACACCGGGGAGCTGTTTTTT. It translates to CASSAPDAGTDYTGELFF.

There are many counts of this clonotype. The V and J genes are TRBV28 and TRBJ2-3; weak D call: TRBD2 (5 bases). The CDR3 is 18 residues long. Germline V gene sequence: CDR1 MDHEN, CDR2 SYDVKM. V was trimmed by 2 bases and J by 4 bases, leaving 22 bases between them. The CDR3 loop is CASSLRLWNYPAADTQYF. CDR3 sequence (DNA): TGTGCCAGCAGTTTACGCCTATGGAATTACCCAGCGGCAGATACGCAGTATTTT.